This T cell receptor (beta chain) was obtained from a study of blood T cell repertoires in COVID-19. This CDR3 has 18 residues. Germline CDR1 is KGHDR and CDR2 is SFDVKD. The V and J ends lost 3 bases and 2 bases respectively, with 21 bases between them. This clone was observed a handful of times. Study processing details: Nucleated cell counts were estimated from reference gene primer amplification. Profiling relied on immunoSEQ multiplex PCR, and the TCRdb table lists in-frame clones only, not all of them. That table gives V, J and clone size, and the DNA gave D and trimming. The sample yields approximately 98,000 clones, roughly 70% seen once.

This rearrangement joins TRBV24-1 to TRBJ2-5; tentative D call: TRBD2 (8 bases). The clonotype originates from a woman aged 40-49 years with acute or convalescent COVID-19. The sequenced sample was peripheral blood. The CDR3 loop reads CATSDPQGGGGHQETQYF. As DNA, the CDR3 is TGTGCCACCAGTGATCCCCAGGGGGGCGGGGGGCATCAAGAGACCCAGTACTTC.